A single sample gave rise to the 28 T cell receptor beta chains below, sequenced in a study of blood T cell repertoires in COVID-19. Only in-frame clones appear in the TCRdb table, and some are missing; sequencing was by immunoSEQ multiplex PCR. The repertoire includes tens of thousands of clones, 90% of them detected once, and 1.4% to 1.5% sits in the top ten. The sequenced sample consisted of peripheral blood. These receptors were taken from a man in his forties or fifties with acute or convalescent COVID-19.

The chain uses TRBV5-4 and TRBJ1-2, with D possibly matching TRBD1 (6 bases). The germline gives CDR1 SGHNT, CDR2 YYREEE (reference sequence). There are 15 residues in the CDR3. Deletions cut 0 bases from V and 7 bases from J, with 16 bases between. CDR3 residues: CASSLGTARLFGYTF. The CDR3 DNA follows: TGTGCCAGCAGCTTGGGGACAGCACGGCTCTTTGGCTACACCTTC.

The chain recombines TRBV11-1 with TRBJ1-4; 9 nucleotides align to TRBD1. From germline, CDR1 is SGHAT and CDR2 FQDESV (reference sequence). The V gene end was trimmed by 5 bases and the J gene end by 10 bases; junction bases not matched to a gene: 8. The CDR3 has 14 residues. DNA for the CDR3: TGTGCCAGCAGCCGGGACAGGGAAGGAGGAAAACTGTTTTTT. This translates into CASSRDREGGKLFF.

This clone was counted a single time. This chain joins TRBV28 and TRBJ2-7, with 9 positions matching TRBD1. The V gene's germline CDR1 is MDHEN and CDR2 SYDVKM. Losses at the gene ends were 3 bases for V and 12 bases for J; bases not matched to a gene: 6. The CDR3 contains 12 residues. In DNA, the CDR3 is TGTGCCAGCAGTTTTGGGACAGGGCCGGCGTACTTC. Amino acid sequence: CASSFGTGPAYF.

This chain uses TRBV28 with TRBJ2-7; possible D gene TRBD1, 6 bases. This CDR3 spans 14 amino acids. Trimming took 2 bases from V and 4 from J, leaving 12 bases between them. Germline V gives CDR1 MDHEN, CDR2 SYDVKM. CDR3 in DNA: TGTGCCAGCAGTTTAACAGGGTTCAGTTACGAGCAGTACTTC. The encoded protein is CASSLTGFSYEQYF.

This chain links TRBV28 with TRBJ1-1; D is perhaps TRBD1 (5 bases). V was pared by 4 bases and J by 5 bases, with 11 bases between. The CDR3 extends over 13 amino acids. Germline CDR1 reads MDHEN; CDR2 reads SYDVKM. The CDR3 loop is CASSSPGRTEAFF. In nucleotides, the CDR3 is TGTGCCAGCAGTTCACCAGGGAGGACTGAAGCTTTCTTT.

This rearrangement joins TRBV11-2 to TRBJ2-1; 7 nucleotides align to TRBD2. This CDR3 region has 12 residues. With V trimmed by 4 bases and J by 15 bases, 9 bases remained unmatched. CDR1 and CDR2 from the germline V gene are SGHAT and FQNNGV. The CDR3 loop reads CASSYGTTAGFF. CDR3 coding DNA: TGTGCCAGCAGCTACGGGACTACAGCGGGGTTCTTC.

The CDR3 coding sequence is TGTGCCAGCAGGCTGGGACAGTATAGCAATCAGCCCCAGCATTTT. Its translation is CASRLGQYSNQPQHF. The V gene is TRBV5-8, the J gene TRBJ1-5; 7 nucleotides agree with TRBD1. This CDR3 has 15 residues. The J segment lost 0 bases and the V segment lost 5 bases, leaving 5 bases of the junction unmatched. CDR1 and CDR2 from the germline V gene are SGHTS and YDEGEE.

The V call is TRBV30, the J call TRBJ2-5, with 10 bases aligning to TRBD2. J gave up 5 bases and V 4 bases, and 7 bases lay outside the gene matches. The CDR3 runs 14 residues. From germline, CDR1 is GTSNPN and CDR2 SVGIG (reference sequence). CDR3 region: CAWTGLADLETQYF. CDR3 bases: TGTGCCTGGACCGGACTAGCGGACTTGGAGACCCAGTACTTC. Based on the CDR3 plus reference TRBV30 and TRBJ2-5, the full variable domain is SQTIHQWPATLVQPVGSPLSLECTVEGTSNPNLYWYRQAAGRGLQLLFYSVGIGQISSEVPQNLSASRPQDRQFILSSKKLLLSDSGFYLCAWTGLADLETQYFGPGTRLLVL.

The chain has TRBV5-5 and TRBJ1-4; TRBD1 might be the D (6 bases). The CDR3 sequence is 16 residues long. Germline values: CDR1 SGHKS, CDR2 YYEKEE (reference sequence). V lost 2 bases, J lost 5 bases, and 16 bases lay in between. CDR3 bases: TGTGCCAGCAGCTTTAGGCGCCAGGGGCTCAATGAAAAACTGTTTTTT. It specifies CASSFRRQGLNEKLFF.

The chain uses TRBV5-4 and TRBJ1-4; 8 nucleotides agree with TRBD1. Germline V gives CDR1 SGHNT, CDR2 YYREEE (reference sequence). CDR3 length equals 13 residues. The V segment lost 4 bases and the J segment 7 bases; nucleotides outside the gene matches: 3. DNA of the CDR3: TGTGCCAGCAGCGACAGGGGTTCTGAAAAACTGTTTTTT. Translation gives CASSDRGSEKLFF. The entire variable domain, with the rest obtained from reference TRBV5-4 and TRBJ1-4, is as follows: ETGVTQSPTHLIKTRGQQVTLRCSSQSGHNTVSWYQQALGQGPQFIFQYYREEENGRGNFPPRFSGLQFPNYSSELNVNALELDDSALYLCASSDRGSEKLFFGSGTQLSVL.

This chain uses TRBV5-4 with TRBJ2-7; perhaps TRBD2 as D (6 bases). Looked up from germline, CDR1 is SGHNT and CDR2 is YYREEE (reference sequence). The CDR3 has 15 amino acids. Trimming cost V 3 bases and J 2 bases, with 15 bases left between them. This chain's CDR3 is CASSSGGDVPYEQYF. The DNA for the CDR3 is TGTGCCAGCAGCTCTGGAGGGGACGTGCCCTACGAGCAGTACTTC. Variable domain in full (rest from reference TRBV5-4 and TRBJ2-7): ETGVTQSPTHLIKTRGQQVTLRCSSQSGHNTVSWYQQALGQGPQFIFQYYREEENGRGNFPPRFSGLQFPNYSSELNVNALELDDSALYLCASSSGGDVPYEQYFGPGTRLTVT.

The chain recombines TRBV9 with TRBJ1-6; D possibly corresponds to TRBD1 (5 bases). Trimming took off 4 bases at V and 6 bases at J, with 17 bases between the two ends. The CDR3 runs 16 residues. Germline-derived CDR1 and CDR2 are SGDLS and YYNGEE. CDR3 loop: CASSRETGLGNSPLHF. DNA for the CDR3: TGTGCCAGCAGCAGAGAAACAGGTTTGGGTAATTCACCCCTCCACTTT.

The gene calls are TRBV6-5 and TRBJ2-1; D not certain. CDR3 length equals 13 residues. The V gene's germline CDR1 is MNHEY and CDR2 SVGAGI. Deletions cut 9 bases from V and 7 bases from J, with 16 bases between. CDR3 residues: CASPGHKRNEQFF. CDR3 bases: TGTGCCAGTCCGGGTCACAAGAGGAATGAGCAGTTCTTC.

A note on this clone: Other DNA sequences from this sample encode an identical CDR3 as well. The J gene is TRBJ2-5, the V gene TRBV5-1; maybe TRBD1 (6 bases). CDR3 length: 14 amino acids. Germline CDR1 is SGHRS and CDR2 is YFSETQ. V lost 4 bases and J 1 base, leaving 11 bases between the germline ends. This chain's CDR3 is CASSPGQPQETQYF. Written as DNA, the CDR3 is TGCGCCAGCAGCCCCGGACAGCCCCAAGAGACCCAGTACTTC.

CDR3 sequence: CASSRRTGTILSYEQYF. The CDR3 bases are TGTGCCAGCAGTCGTCGGACCGGGACAATTCTATCCTACGAGCAGTACTTC. J is TRBJ2-7 and V is TRBV11-2, with TRBD1 as a possible D gene (6 bases). The V gene lost 6 bases and the J gene lost 1 base, with 22 bases spanning the gap. Germline loops: CDR1 SGHAT, CDR2 FQNNGV. The CDR3 has 17 residues.

This chain connects TRBV6-2 or TRBV6-3 to TRBJ1-5, with D perhaps matching TRBD1 (6 bases). The CDR3 length is 13 residues. V dropped 2 bases and J dropped 12 bases, with 14 bases sitting between them. Germline CDR1 is MNHEY and CDR2 is SVGEGT. CDR3 sequence reads: CASSYAGTLLQHF. The DNA of the CDR3 is TGTGCCAGCAGTTACGCCGGGACACTCCTCCAGCATTTT.

J is TRBJ2-7 and V is TRBV10-3; D is possibly TRBD1 (6 bases). Trimming took off 4 bases at V and 5 bases at J, with 15 bases between the two ends. This CDR3 region has 14 residues. CDR1 and CDR2 from the germline V gene are ENHRY and SYGVKD. CDR3 in DNA: TGTGCCATCAGTGGCCTTGGACAGAACCACGAGCAGTACTTC. Protein product: CAISGLGQNHEQYF.

CDR3 coding DNA: TGTGCCTGGACCCCAGTGGCATACACTGAAGCTTTCTTT. Translating gives CAWTPVAYTEAFF. The chain joins TRBV30 to TRBJ1-1; no reliable D call. Trimming shortened V by 4 bases and J by 3 bases, and 12 bases separated the two germline ends. CDR3 length equals 13 residues. Germline CDR1 and CDR2: GTSNPN and SVGIG (reference sequence).

The chain uses TRBV30 and TRBJ2-2, with D maybe TRBD2 (5 bases). The CDR3 has 14 amino acids. CDR1 is GTSNPN and CDR2 is SVGIG in the germline V gene (reference sequence). The ends were cut back, 3 bases at V and 4 bases at J, with 12 bases in the middle. The CDR3 bases are TGTGCCTGGAGCGGCGGACTGGTCACCGGGGAGCTGTTTTTT. It encodes CAWSGGLVTGELFF.

This clone was seen a single time. The V call is TRBV4-1, the J call TRBJ1-2, with a weak D call TRBD1 (5 bases). V lost 4 bases and J lost 8, with 20 bases in between. The CDR3 length is 15 residues. Germline V CDR1 and CDR2: MGHRA, YSYEKL. CDR3 residues: CASSPQRQILWGYTF. In DNA, the CDR3 is TGCGCCAGCAGCCCCCAAAGACAGATCTTATGGGGCTACACCTTC.

This rearrangement joins TRBV29-1 to TRBJ2-3; D ambiguous. Germline V lookup: CDR1 SQVTM, CDR2 ANQGSEA. This CDR3 comprises 13 residues. V dropped 2 bases and J dropped 0 bases, with 6 bases sitting between them. DNA of the CDR3: TGCAGCGTTGAACCAGGTAGCACAGATACGCAGTATTTT. Amino acid sequence: CSVEPGSTDTQYF.

This clone was found once. The chain's CDR3 is CASSLWGAGDNEQFF. In DNA, the CDR3 is TGTGCCAGCAGTTTATGGGGAGCGGGTGACAATGAGCAGTTCTTC. This chain connects TRBV27 to TRBJ2-1, with a tentative D call TRBD2 (6 bases). V lost 1 base and J 5 bases, leaving 12 bases between the germline ends. Germline V gene lookup returns CDR1 MNHEY and CDR2 SMNVEV (reference sequence). The CDR3 consists of 15 residues.

V gene TRBV5-8 combines with J gene TRBJ1-2; 10 bases agree with TRBD1. The CDR3 contains 14 residues. V was clipped by 1 base and J by 8 bases; unmatched bases: 5. Germline assignment: CDR1 SGHTS and CDR2 YDEGEE. CDR3 nucleotides: TGTGCCAGCAGCTTGTGGGACAGGGGTTACGGCTACACCTTC. This sequence encodes CASSLWDRGYGYTF.

The V call is TRBV28, the J call TRBJ2-1, with D tentatively TRBD2 (6 bases). This CDR3 comprises 15 residues. Looked up from germline, CDR1 is MDHEN and CDR2 is SYDVKM. Between the trimmed V and J ends, which lost 4 bases and 0 bases, there was a span of 10 bases. CDR3 nucleotides: TGTGCCAGCAGTTCCGGGGGACCCTCCTACAATGAGCAGTTCTTC. It is translated as CASSSGGPSYNEQFF.

The V and J genes are TRBV27 and TRBJ2-7; a weak D match, TRBD1 (6 bases). Germline values: CDR1 MNHEY, CDR2 SMNVEV (reference sequence). V lost 3 bases to trimming and J lost 3 bases, with 15 bases between them. There are 15 residues in the CDR3. CDR3 nucleotides: TGTGCCAGCAGTTTTTTTAGTGGGGGACACTACGAGCAGTACTTC. This translates into CASSFFSGGHYEQYF.

V usage is TRBV27 and J usage is TRBJ2-1; 9 bases fit TRBD1. The CDR3 covers 14 residues. After removal of 10 bases from V and 4 bases from J, the junction contained 8 bases not matched to a gene. In germline, CDR1 is MNHEY, CDR2 SMNVEV (reference sequence). CDR3 sequence (DNA): TGTGCCACAGCCCCGGGACAGGGATACAATGAGCAGTTCTTC. Residues: CATAPGQGYNEQFF.

The chain employs TRBV7-3 and TRBJ2-5; tentative D call: TRBD1 (5 bases). Trimming stripped 2 bases from V and 1 base from J, with 8 bases between. Per germline, CDR1 SGHTA and CDR2 FQGTGA. There are 14 residues in the CDR3. CDR3 amino acids: CASSLSGLQETQYF. In DNA form, the CDR3 reads TGTGCCAGCAGCTTATCAGGGCTCCAAGAGACCCAGTACTTC.

V is TRBV7-8 and J is TRBJ2-5, with D perhaps matching TRBD1 (5 bases). The CDR3 contains 14 residues. Germline V lookup: CDR1 SGHVS, CDR2 FQNEAQ. V dropped 5 bases and J dropped 4 bases, with 14 bases sitting between them. The CDR3 DNA follows: TGTGCCAGCAGCCGCCTCACAGGCCCAGAGACCCAGTACTTC. It is translated as CASSRLTGPETQYF.